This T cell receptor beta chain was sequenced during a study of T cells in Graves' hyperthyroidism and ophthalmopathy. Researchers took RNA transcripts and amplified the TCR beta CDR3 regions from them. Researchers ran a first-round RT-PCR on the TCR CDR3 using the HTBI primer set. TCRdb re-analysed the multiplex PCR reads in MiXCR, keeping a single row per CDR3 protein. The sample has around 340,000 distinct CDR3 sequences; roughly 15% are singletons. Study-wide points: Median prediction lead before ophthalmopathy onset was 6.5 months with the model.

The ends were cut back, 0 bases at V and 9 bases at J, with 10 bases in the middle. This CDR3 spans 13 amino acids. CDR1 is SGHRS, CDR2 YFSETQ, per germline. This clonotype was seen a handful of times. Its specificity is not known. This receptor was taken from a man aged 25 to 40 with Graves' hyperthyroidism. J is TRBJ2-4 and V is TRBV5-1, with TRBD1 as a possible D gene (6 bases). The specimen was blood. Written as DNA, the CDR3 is TGCGCCAGCAGCTTGGACAGGGATATCATTCAGTACTTC. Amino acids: CASSLDRDIIQYF.